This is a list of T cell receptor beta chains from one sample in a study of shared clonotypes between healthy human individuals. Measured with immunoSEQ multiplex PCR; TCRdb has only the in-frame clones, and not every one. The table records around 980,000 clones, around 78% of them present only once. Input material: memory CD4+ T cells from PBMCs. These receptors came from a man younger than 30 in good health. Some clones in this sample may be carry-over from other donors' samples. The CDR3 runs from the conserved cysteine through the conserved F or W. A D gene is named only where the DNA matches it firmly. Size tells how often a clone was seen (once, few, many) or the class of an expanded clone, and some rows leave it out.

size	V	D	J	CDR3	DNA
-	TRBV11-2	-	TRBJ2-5	CASSLVFQETQYF	TGTGCCAGCAGCTTAGTATTCCAAGAGACCCAGTACTTC
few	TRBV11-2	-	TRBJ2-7	CASSLSLARYEQYF	TGTGCCAGCAGCTTAAGCCTAGCGCGCTACGAGCAGTACTTC
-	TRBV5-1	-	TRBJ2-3	CASSIRGQSTDTQYF	TGCGCCAGCAGCATTCGGGGGCAAAGCACAGATACGCAGTATTTT
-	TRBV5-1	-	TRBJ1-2	CASSLDQGRGYTF	TGCGCCAGCAGCTTGGATCAGGGTCGAGGCTACACCTTC
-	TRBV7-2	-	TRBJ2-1	CASSLDIPDNEQFF	TGTGCCAGCAGCTTAGACATCCCTGACAATGAGCAGTTCTTC
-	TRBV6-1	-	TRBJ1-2	CATLIRVKDGYTF	TGTGCCACTCTTATACGGGTTAAGGATGGCTACACCTTC
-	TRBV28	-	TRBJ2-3	CASSRTDTDTQYF	TGTGCCAGCAGCCGAACTGACACAGATACGCAGTATTTT
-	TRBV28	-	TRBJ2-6	CASSFLSPSGANVLTF	TGTGCCAGCAGTTTCTTAAGTCCCTCTGGGGCCAACGTCCTGACTTTC
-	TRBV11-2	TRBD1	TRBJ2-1	CASIVDRGNEQFF	TGTGCCAGCATCGTCGACAGGGGCAATGAGCAGTTCTTC
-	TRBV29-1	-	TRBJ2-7	CSVARTPMNSYEQYF	TGCAGCGTCGCTAGGACACCGATGAACTCCTACGAGCAGTACTTC
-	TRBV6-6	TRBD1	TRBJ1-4	CASNAPGGEKLFF	TGTGCCAGCAACGCACCAGGGGGTGAAAAACTGTTTTTT
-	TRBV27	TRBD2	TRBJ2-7	CASRPDRLAENYEQYF	TGTGCCAGCAGGCCAGACCGACTAGCGGAAAACTACGAGCAGTACTTC
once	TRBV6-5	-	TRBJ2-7	CASSYWDASYEQYF	TGTGCCAGCAGTTACTGGGACGCTTCCTACGAGCAGTACTTC
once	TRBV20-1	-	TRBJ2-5	CSAKLEVSQYF	TGCAGTGCTAAATTGGAGGTGTCCCAGTACTTC
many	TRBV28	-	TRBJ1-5	CATRWGAYSNQPQHF	TGTGCCACCCGTTGGGGCGCTTATAGCAATCAGCCCCAGCATTTT
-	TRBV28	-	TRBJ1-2	CASRPVGEDVKGYTF	TGTGCCAGCAGACCGGTCGGGGAAGACGTTAAAGGCTACACCTTC
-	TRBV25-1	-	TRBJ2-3	CASRGAPTDTQYF	TGTGCCAGCAGGGGGGCACCCACAGATACGCAGTATTTT
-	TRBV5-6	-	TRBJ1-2	CASSFYKSYGYTF	TGTGCCAGCAGCTTCTACAAATCCTATGGCTACACCTTC
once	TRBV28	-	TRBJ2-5	CASSLGVGSQETQYF	TGTGCCAGCAGTTTAGGAGTGGGGTCCCAAGAGACCCAGTACTTC
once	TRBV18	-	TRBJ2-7	CASSPRFEAGNPYEQYF	TGTGCCAGCTCACCACGGTTTGAGGCGGGAAACCCCTACGAGCAGTACTTC
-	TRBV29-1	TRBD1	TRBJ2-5	CSASRTGWETQYF	TGCAGCGCCTCCCGGACAGGGTGGGAGACCCAGTACTTC
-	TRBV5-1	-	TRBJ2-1	CASSLADWYNEQFF	TGCGCCAGCAGCTTGGCGGACTGGTACAATGAGCAGTTCTTC
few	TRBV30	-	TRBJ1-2	CAWSGGREGYTF	TGTGCCTGGAGTGGAGGGAGAGAGGGCTACACCTTC
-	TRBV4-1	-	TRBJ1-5	CASQAVHTAYSNQPQHF	TGCGCCAGTCAAGCCGTCCATACAGCTTATAGCAATCAGCCCCAGCATTTT
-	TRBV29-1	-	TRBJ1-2	CSAIRASGAGAYGYTF	TGCAGCGCCATCCGTGCCTCAGGGGCGGGTGCCTATGGCTACACCTTC
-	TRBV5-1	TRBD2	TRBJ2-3	CASSSTSGLNTDTQYF	TGCGCCAGCAGCTCCACTAGCGGACTAAACACAGATACGCAGTATTTT
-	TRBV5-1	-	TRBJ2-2	CASSRELPGELFF	TGCGCCAGCAGCCGCGAGCTTCCCGGGGAGCTGTTTTTT
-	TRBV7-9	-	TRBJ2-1	CASSRRDGGLGNEQFF	TGTGCCAGCAGCCGTAGAGACGGTGGACTGGGCAATGAGCAGTTCTTC
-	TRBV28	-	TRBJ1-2	CASTPPWGAPNYWDGYTF	TGTGCCAGCACCCCGCCGTGGGGTGCGCCGAACTACTGGGATGGCTACACCTTC
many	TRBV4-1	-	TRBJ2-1	CASSQALAPSVNEQFF	TGCGCCAGCAGCCAAGCCCTAGCGCCGTCGGTCAATGAGCAGTTCTTC
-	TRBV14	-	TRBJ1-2	CASSQMKGYGYTF	TGTGCCAGCAGCCAAATGAAGGGGTATGGCTACACCTTC
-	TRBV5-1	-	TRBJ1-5	CASSLGGRGQPQHF	TGCGCCAGCAGCTTGGGAGGGAGGGGGCAGCCCCAGCATTTT
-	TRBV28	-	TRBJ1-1	CASSSKWVGYTEAFF	TGTGCCAGCAGTTCCAAATGGGTGGGGTACACTGAAGCTTTCTTT
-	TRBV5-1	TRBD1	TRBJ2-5	CASSLGPGQGQETQYF	TGCGCCAGCAGCTTGGGACCCGGACAGGGCCAAGAGACCCAGTACTTC
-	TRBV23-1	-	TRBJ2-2	CASVRLGQVGELFF	TGCGCCAGCGTTAGACTGGGGCAGGTCGGGGAGCTGTTTTTT
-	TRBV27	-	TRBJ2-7	CASSKIAEYEQYF	TGTGCCAGCAGTAAGATAGCGGAGTACGAGCAGTACTTC
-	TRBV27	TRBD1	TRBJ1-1	CASSQQGAPNTEAFF	TGTGCCAGCAGTCAACAGGGGGCGCCGAACACTGAAGCTTTCTTT
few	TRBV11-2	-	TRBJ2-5	CASGPGARETQYF	TGTGCCAGCGGACCGGGCGCGAGGGAGACCCAGTACTTC
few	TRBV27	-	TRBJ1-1	CASRPSRGSGTEAFF	TGTGCCAGCCGCCCCTCACGCGGGTCAGGCACTGAAGCTTTCTTT
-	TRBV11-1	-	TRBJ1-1	CASSFAGRAEAFF	TGTGCCAGCAGCTTCGCAGGGAGGGCTGAAGCTTTCTTT
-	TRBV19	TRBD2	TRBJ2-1	CASSIDTSGEGMGQFF	TGTGCCAGTAGTATAGATACTAGCGGGGAGGGGATGGGGCAGTTCTTC
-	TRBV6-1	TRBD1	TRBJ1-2	CASSDWTGGFWYGYTF	TGTGCCAGCAGTGACTGGACAGGGGGCTTTTGGTATGGCTACACCTTC
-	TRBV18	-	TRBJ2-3	CASSRTRPGTRIDTQYF	TGTGCCAGCTCCCGGACTCGTCCCGGGACGAGAATCGATACGCAGTATTTT
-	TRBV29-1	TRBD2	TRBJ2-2	CSVVELAGAGELFF	TGCAGCGTTGTCGAATTAGCGGGGGCCGGGGAGCTGTTTTTT
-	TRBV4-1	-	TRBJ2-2	CASSQILRQAKTGELFF	TGCGCCAGCAGCCAGATTCTCAGACAGGCGAAGACCGGGGAGCTGTTTTTT